The 28 T cell receptor beta chains below all came from one sample that was sequenced in a study of blood T cell repertoires in COVID-19. Method: immunoSEQ multiplex PCR; TCRdb's copy keeps in-frame clones and lacks some. The table lists about 14,000 clones, 60% to 75% of them singletons. Input material: peripheral blood. These receptors originate from a man between 65 and 79 years old with acute or convalescent COVID-19.

The V and J genes are TRBV11-2 and TRBJ2-7, with D maybe TRBD2 (6 bases). Germline CDR1 and CDR2: SGHAT and FQNNGV. The CDR3 totals 15 residues. V was shortened by 4 bases and J by 3 bases, with 16 bases between the two germline ends. CDR3 loop: CASSSPLRGFYEQYF. The DNA for the CDR3 is TGTGCCAGCAGCTCCCCTCTCCGGGGGTTCTACGAGCAGTACTTC. The full variable domain, rest sourced from reference TRBV11-2 and TRBJ2-7, is EAGVAQSPRYKIIEKRQSVAFWCNPISGHATLYWYQQILGQGPKLLIQFQNNGVVDDSQLPKDRFSAERLKGVDSTLKIQPAKLEDSAVYLCASSSPLRGFYEQYFGPGTRLTVT.

This rearrangement joins TRBV30 to TRBJ2-2; 10 bases align to TRBD1. This CDR3 spans 12 amino acids. The J segment lost 7 bases and the V segment lost 7 bases, leaving 3 bases of the junction unmatched. Germline V gene sequence: CDR1 GTSNPN, CDR2 SVGIG (reference sequence). The CDR3 spells CALGQGNGELFF. The CDR3 DNA reads TGTGCCTTGGGACAGGGGAACGGGGAGCTGTTTTTT.

This rearrangement joins TRBV30 to TRBJ1-6, with D perhaps TRBD1 (5 bases). V was shortened by 0 bases and J by 8 bases, with 8 bases between the two germline ends. This CDR3 has 13 residues. Germline V gives CDR1 GTSNPN, CDR2 SVGIG (reference sequence). CDR3 coding DNA: TGTGCCTGGAGTGTAGGGGCGGATTCACCCCTCCACTTT. Translated: CAWSVGADSPLHF. Full variable domain (outside the CDR3, taken from reference TRBV30 and TRBJ1-6): SQTIHQWPATLVQPVGSPLSLECTVEGTSNPNLYWYRQAAGRGLQLLFYSVGIGQISSEVPQNLSASRPQDRQFILSSKKLLLSDSGFYLCAWSVGADSPLHFGNGTRLTVT.

The CDR3 DNA is TGTGCCAGCAGTGACCCACTAGCGGGAGGATTCAATGAGCAGTTCTTC. This gives the protein CASSDPLAGGFNEQFF. J is TRBJ2-1 and V is TRBV25-1, with TRBD2 matching 12 bases. The CDR3 is 16 residues long. The junction had 6 bases not matched to a gene; V was cut back by 3 bases and J by 6 bases. Germline lookup yields CDR1 MGHDK and CDR2 SYGVNS.

A few counts support this clone. The V and J genes are TRBV27 and TRBJ1-6, with 8 bases lining up with TRBD1. Trimming took 6 bases from V and 7 from J; bases not matched to a gene: 5. The CDR3 spans 14 residues. Germline V gene data show CDR1 as MNHEY and CDR2 as SMNVEV (reference sequence). The CDR3 spells CASSRRQGNSPLHF. The CDR3 DNA follows: TGTGCCAGCAGCCGACGACAGGGGAATTCACCCCTCCACTTT.

The genes are TRBV27 and TRBJ1-1, with 7 bases aligning to TRBD1. V trimming: 6 bases; J trimming: 0 bases; junction bases outside the gene matches: 13. The length of the CDR3 is 17 residues. Germline V gives CDR1 MNHEY, CDR2 SMNVEV (reference sequence). CDR3 protein: CASSPLRQGGMNTEAFF. The CDR3 nucleotides are TGTGCCAGCAGCCCCCTCCGACAGGGAGGAATGAACACTGAAGCTTTCTTT.

The CDR3 DNA sequence: TGTGCCAGTAGTGAGGGACTAGCGGGATTTAAGACCCAGTACTTC. Residues: CASSEGLAGFKTQYF. The V call is TRBV19, the J call TRBJ2-5; 13 positions match TRBD2. Trimming at V came to 5 bases and at J to 6 bases, leaving 6 bases not matched to a gene. Germline CDR1 and CDR2: LNHDA and SQIVND (reference sequence). The length of the CDR3 is 15 residues.

This chain joins TRBV19 and TRBJ2-1; maybe TRBD1 (6 bases). This CDR3 spans 16 amino acids. Germline CDR1 is LNHDA and CDR2 is SQIVND (reference sequence). Trimming took off 3 bases at V and 2 bases at J, with 14 bases between the two ends. CDR3: CASSMGQGPAYNEQFF. DNA for the CDR3: TGTGCCAGTAGTATGGGTCAGGGGCCAGCCTACAATGAGCAGTTCTTC.

In this sample, this clone turned up a few times. The chain links TRBV6-2 or TRBV6-3 to TRBJ1-2; D uncertain. Germline lookup yields CDR1 MNHEY and CDR2 SVGEGT. The CDR3 contains 12 residues. V was cut by 2 bases and J by 4 bases, with 5 bases left in between. The CDR3 reads CASSYVGYGYTF. CDR3 DNA: TGTGCCAGCAGTTACGTCGGCTATGGCTACACCTTC.

The chain combines TRBV2 with TRBJ2-1, with a possible D match to TRBD2 (7 bases). CDR1 and CDR2 from the germline V gene are SNHLY and FYNNEI. The CDR3 length is 14 residues. Trimming took off 4 bases at V and 7 bases at J, with 14 bases between the two ends. The CDR3 DNA reads as TGTGCCAGCAGTGTAGGGGGAGGGGGGAATGAGCAGTTCTTC. It translates to CASSVGGGGNEQFF.

The chain joins TRBV11-1 to TRBJ1-2; 9 positions agree with TRBD1. CDR3 length equals 16 residues. Trimming cost V 0 bases and J 4 bases; bases outside gene matches: 6. Germline lookup yields CDR1 SGHAT and CDR2 FQDESV (reference sequence). CDR3 sequence (DNA): TGTGCCAGCAGCTTAGCCGGGACAGGGTCAGTCTATGGCTACACCTTC. Its translation is CASSLAGTGSVYGYTF.

V gene TRBV30 combines with J gene TRBJ1-5; perhaps TRBD1 as D (5 bases). The CDR3 length is 15 residues. Germline V CDR1 and CDR2: GTSNPN, SVGIG (reference sequence). Between the trimmed V and J ends, which lost 2 bases and 1 base, there was a span of 12 bases. The CDR3 nucleotides read TGTGCCTGGAGTCTGGACGGGGGGAGCAATCAGCCCCAGCATTTT. The encoded protein is CAWSLDGGSNQPQHF. Full variable domain (rest looked up from reference TRBV30 and TRBJ1-5): SQTIHQWPATLVQPVGSPLSLECTVEGTSNPNLYWYRQAAGRGLQLLFYSVGIGQISSEVPQNLSASRPQDRQFILSSKKLLLSDSGFYLCAWSLDGGSNQPQHFGDGTRLSIL.

V usage is TRBV6-4 and J usage is TRBJ2-1; 10 bases match TRBD1. Germline trimming cut 5 bases from V and 8 bases from J; bases unmatched to any gene: 9. This CDR3 contains 15 residues. Looked up from germline, CDR1 is MRHNA and CDR2 is SNTAGT. This CDR3 reads CASSQTGGGSDEQFF. CDR3 coding DNA: TGTGCCAGCAGTCAGACAGGGGGCGGTTCGGATGAGCAGTTCTTC.

V gene TRBV12-3 or TRBV12-4 combines with J gene TRBJ1-2; D uncertain. V lost 6 bases and J lost 4, with 9 bases in between. CDR3 length equals 12 residues. The CDR3 protein is CASSSVLYGYTF. In DNA, the CDR3 is TGTGCCAGCAGCAGCGTCCTCTATGGCTACACCTTC.

This chain uses TRBV6-6 with TRBJ1-2; D is possibly TRBD1 (5 bases). Deletions cut 5 bases from V and 6 bases from J, with 10 bases between. This CDR3 region has 12 residues. The germline CDR1 and CDR2 sequences are MNHNY and SVGAGI (reference sequence). DNA of the CDR3: TGTGCCAGCAGTCCTTTAGGGGATGGCTACACCTTC. It specifies CASSPLGDGYTF.

This sequence joins TRBV7-3 and TRBJ2-1, with D hard to call. Trimming shortened V by 5 bases and J by 14 bases, and 19 bases separated the two germline ends. Germline CDR1 and CDR2: SGHTA and FQGTGA. The CDR3 sequence is 13 residues long. The CDR3 nucleotides are TGTGCCAGCAGCCGACTCGCGACCGCTCAAAAGTTCTTC. The encoded protein is CASSRLATAQKFF. Looking up the rest from reference TRBV7-3 and TRBJ2-1 gives the full variable domain: GAGVSQTPSNKVTEKGKYVELRCDPISGHTALYWYRQSLGQGPEFLIYFQGTGAADDSGLPNDRFFAVRPEGSVSTLKIQRTERGDSAVYLCASSRLATAQKFFGPGTRLTVL.

This clone was observed a single time. The rearrangement uses TRBV15 and TRBJ1-1; 7 bases agree with TRBD1. The V gene end was trimmed by 2 bases and the J gene end by 5 bases; junction bases not matched to a gene: 8. Germline V CDR1 and CDR2: LNHNV, YYDKDF (reference sequence). This CDR3 comprises 15 residues. In DNA, the CDR3 is TGTGCCACCAGCAGATTATCGTCCAGGGGGACTGAAGCTTTCTTT. It is translated as CATSRLSSRGTEAFF. Together with reference TRBV15 and TRBJ1-1, the CDR3 gives the full variable domain: DAMVIQNPRYQVTQFGKPVTLSCSQTLNHNVMYWYQQKSSQAPKLLFHYYDKDFNNEADTPDNFQSRRPNTSFCFLDIRSPGLGDTAMYLCATSRLSSRGTEAFFGQGTRLTVV.

This chain links TRBV6-1 with TRBJ1-6, with 7 bases matching TRBD1. The CDR3 extends over 15 amino acids. From germline, CDR1 is MNHNS and CDR2 SASEGT. V was clipped by 10 bases and J by 10 bases; unmatched bases: 16. For the CDR3, the DNA is TGTGCCAACCGAGAACGGGACAGTACCGAATCACCCCTCCACTTT. Protein: CANRERDSTESPLHF.

V and J are TRBV6-5 and TRBJ2-5; weak D call: TRBD1 (6 bases). Trimming shortened V by 5 bases and J by 5 bases, and 9 bases separated the two germline ends. Germline CDR1 and CDR2: MNHEY and SVGAGI. The CDR3 runs to 12 residues. This chain's CDR3 is CASSRQVETQYF. The CDR3 DNA reads as TGTGCCAGCAGTCGACAGGTGGAGACCCAGTACTTC.

V gene TRBV20-1 combines with J gene TRBJ2-5; possibly TRBD2 for D (6 bases). V lost 3 bases to trimming and J lost 5 bases, with 13 bases between them. Germline lookup yields CDR1 DFQATT and CDR2 SNEGSKA (reference sequence). This CDR3 is built from 13 residues. In nucleotides, the CDR3 is TGCAGTGCTAGTTTCGCGGGGTTGGAGACCCAGTACTTC. Amino acid sequence: CSASFAGLETQYF.

The chain joins TRBV5-1 to TRBJ2-1; 7 nucleotides match TRBD1. From germline, CDR1 is SGHRS and CDR2 YFSETQ. V lost 4 bases and J lost 3; bases outside the gene matches: 4. CDR3 length: 14 residues. CDR3 DNA: TGCGCCAGCAGCACAGGGGAGTTCTACAATGAGCAGTTCTTC. Translated: CASSTGEFYNEQFF.

The chain employs TRBV20-1 and TRBJ1-1; no clear D. The CDR3 extends over 10 amino acids. V shed 6 bases and J shed 6 bases, with 8 bases lying between them. Germline V gene lookup returns CDR1 DFQATT and CDR2 SNEGSKA (reference sequence). The CDR3 region has the DNA TGCAGTGCGCCTCAGGCTGAAGCTTTCTTT. Translating gives CSAPQAEAFF.

The chain joins TRBV9 to TRBJ2-2; no definite D call. The V gene lost 4 bases and the J gene lost 7 bases, with 11 bases spanning the gap. Looked up from germline, CDR1 is SGDLS and CDR2 is YYNGEE. The CDR3 has 13 residues. The CDR3 bases are TGTGCCAGCAGCCCCGGTGGAGACGGGGAGCTGTTTTTT. Its translation: CASSPGGDGELFF. Full variable domain (missing parts from reference TRBV9 and TRBJ2-2): DSGVTQTPKHLITATGQRVTLRCSPRSGDLSVYWYQQSLDQGLQFLIQYYNGEERAKGNILERFSAQQFPDLHSELNLSSLELGDSALYFCASSPGGDGELFFGEGSRLTVL.

The V and J genes are TRBV7-2 and TRBJ2-1, with 10 bases lining up with TRBD1. This CDR3 region has 15 residues. Germline V CDR1 and CDR2: SGHTA, FQGNSA. The trim removed 4 bases at V and 5 bases at J, leaving 5 bases unmatched. This CDR3 reads CASSYGGTGDNEQFF. In DNA form, the CDR3 reads TGTGCCAGCAGCTATGGGGGGACAGGGGACAATGAGCAGTTCTTC. The full variable domain, rest sourced from reference TRBV7-2 and TRBJ2-1, is GAGVSQSPSNKVTEKGKDVELRCDPISGHTALYWYRQSLGQGLEFLIYFQGNSAPDKSGLPSDRFSAERTGGSVSTLTIQRTQQEDSAVYLCASSYGGTGDNEQFFGPGTRLTVL.

The chain combines TRBV7-2 with TRBJ1-2; 8 bases are a match to TRBD1. Germline V gene data show CDR1 as SGHTA and CDR2 as FQGNSA. V shed 5 bases, J shed 13 bases, and the junction held 9 bases outside the gene matches. This CDR3 has 12 residues. The CDR3, as DNA: TGTGCCAGCAGCGGACGGACAGGGAAGGCCACCTTC. Its translation is CASSGRTGKATF.

V and J are TRBV28 and TRBJ2-7; 14 bases are a match to TRBD2. V dropped 6 bases and J dropped 3; count of bases not matched to a gene: 4. Germline-derived CDR1 and CDR2 are MDHEN and SYDVKM. CDR3 length: 15 amino acids. The CDR3 bases are TGTGCCAGCAGGAAGACTAGCGGGAGGGTCTACGAGCAGTACTTC. It codes for CASRKTSGRVYEQYF.

This clone occurred once. This chain links TRBV7-2 with TRBJ1-1, with D possibly matching TRBD1 (5 bases). V was trimmed by 5 bases and J by 3 bases, leaving 19 bases between them. The CDR3 has 16 residues. In germline, CDR1 is SGHTA, CDR2 FQGNSA. The CDR3 spells CASSLRSGRGDTEAFF. The CDR3 region has the DNA TGTGCCAGCAGCCTTAGATCAGGGCGCGGGGACACTGAAGCTTTCTTT.

The chain couples TRBV29-1 to TRBJ2-5; a possible D gene is TRBD2 (6 bases). CDR3 size: 12 residues. V gave up 5 bases and J gave up 5 bases, with 12 bases separating them. Looked up from germline, CDR1 is SQVTM and CDR2 is ANQGSEA. The CDR3: CSVRAGMETQYF. The CDR3 coding sequence is TGCAGCGTTCGGGCGGGGATGGAGACCCAGTACTTC.